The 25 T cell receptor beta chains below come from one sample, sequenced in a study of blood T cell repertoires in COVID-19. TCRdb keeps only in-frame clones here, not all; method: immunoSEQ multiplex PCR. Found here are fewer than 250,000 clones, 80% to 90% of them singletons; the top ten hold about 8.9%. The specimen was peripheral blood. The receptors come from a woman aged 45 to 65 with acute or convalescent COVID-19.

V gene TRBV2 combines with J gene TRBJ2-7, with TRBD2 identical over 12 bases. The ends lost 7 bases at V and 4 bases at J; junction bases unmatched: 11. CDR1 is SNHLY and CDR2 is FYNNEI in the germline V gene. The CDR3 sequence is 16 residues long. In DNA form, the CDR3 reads TGTGCCAGCAAGGAGGGGAGACTAGCGGGAGTATACGAGCAGTACTTC. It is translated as CASKEGRLAGVYEQYF.

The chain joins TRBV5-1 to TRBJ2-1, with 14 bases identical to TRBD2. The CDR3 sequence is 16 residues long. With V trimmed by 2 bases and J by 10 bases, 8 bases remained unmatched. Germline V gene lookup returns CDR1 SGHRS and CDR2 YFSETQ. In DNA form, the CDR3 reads TGCGCCAGCAGCTTTCAGGGACTAGCGGGAGTTGGAGAGCAGTTCTTC. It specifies CASSFQGLAGVGEQFF.

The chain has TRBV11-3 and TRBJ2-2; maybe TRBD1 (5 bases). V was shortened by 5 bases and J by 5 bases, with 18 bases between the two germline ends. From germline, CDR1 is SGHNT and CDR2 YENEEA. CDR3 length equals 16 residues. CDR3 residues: CASSLPHPAGTGELFF. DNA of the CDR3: TGTGCCAGCAGCCTACCCCACCCGGCAGGGACCGGGGAGCTGTTTTTT.

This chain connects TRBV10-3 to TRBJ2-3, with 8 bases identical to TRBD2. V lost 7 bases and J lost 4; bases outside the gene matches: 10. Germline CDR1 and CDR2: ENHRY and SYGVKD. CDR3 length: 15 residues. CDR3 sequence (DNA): TGTGCCATCAAACCCGACAGCGGGAGCGCAGATACGCAGTATTTT. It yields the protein CAIKPDSGSADTQYF.

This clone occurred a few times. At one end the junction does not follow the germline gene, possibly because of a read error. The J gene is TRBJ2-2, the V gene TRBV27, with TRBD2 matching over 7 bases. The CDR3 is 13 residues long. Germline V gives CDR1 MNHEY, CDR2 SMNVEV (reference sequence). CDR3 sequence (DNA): TGTGCCAGCAGTCTAAGACTAGCCGGTGAGCTGTTTTTT. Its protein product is CASSLRLAGELFF.

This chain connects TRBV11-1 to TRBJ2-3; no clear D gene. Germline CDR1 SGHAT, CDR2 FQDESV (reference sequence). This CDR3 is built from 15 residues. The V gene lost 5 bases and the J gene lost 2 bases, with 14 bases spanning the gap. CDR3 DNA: TGTGCCAGCAGCCAGACTTTGACCCACACAGATACGCAGTATTTT. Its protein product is CASSQTLTHTDTQYF.

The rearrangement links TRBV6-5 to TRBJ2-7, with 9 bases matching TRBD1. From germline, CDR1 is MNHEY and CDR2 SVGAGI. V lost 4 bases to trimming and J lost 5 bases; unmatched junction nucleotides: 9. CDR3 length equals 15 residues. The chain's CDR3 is CASSFRTGVRHEQYF. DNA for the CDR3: TGTGCCAGCAGTTTCCGGACAGGGGTCAGGCACGAGCAGTACTTC.

The CDR3 protein is CASSGWISGNYEQYF. The CDR3 region has the DNA TGTGCCAGCAGCGGTTGGATTAGCGGGAACTACGAGCAGTACTTC. The rearrangement uses TRBV28 and TRBJ2-7, with 8 bases that match TRBD2. Germline CDR1 and CDR2: MDHEN and SYDVKM. CDR3 size: 15 residues. V trimming: 6 bases; J trimming: 3 bases; junction bases outside the gene matches: 10.

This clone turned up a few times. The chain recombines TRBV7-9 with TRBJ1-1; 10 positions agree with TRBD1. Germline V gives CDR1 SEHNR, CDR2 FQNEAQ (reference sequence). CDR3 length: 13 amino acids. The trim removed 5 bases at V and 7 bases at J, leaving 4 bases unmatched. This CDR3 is CASSPGQGIEAFF. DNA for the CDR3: TGTGCCAGCAGCCCGGGACAGGGGATTGAAGCTTTCTTT.

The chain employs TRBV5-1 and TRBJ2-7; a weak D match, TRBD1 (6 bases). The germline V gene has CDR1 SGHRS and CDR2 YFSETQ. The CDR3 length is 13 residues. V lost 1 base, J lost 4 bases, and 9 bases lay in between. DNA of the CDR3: TGCGCCAGCAGCTTGTCACAGGGTTACGAGCAGTACTTC. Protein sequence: CASSLSQGYEQYF.

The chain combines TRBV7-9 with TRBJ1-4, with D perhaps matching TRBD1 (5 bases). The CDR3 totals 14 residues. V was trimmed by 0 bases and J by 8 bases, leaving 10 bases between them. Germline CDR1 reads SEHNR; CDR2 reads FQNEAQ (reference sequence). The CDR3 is CASSLAGGREKLFF. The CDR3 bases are TGTGCCAGCAGCTTAGCGGGGGGACGGGAAAAACTGTTTTTT.

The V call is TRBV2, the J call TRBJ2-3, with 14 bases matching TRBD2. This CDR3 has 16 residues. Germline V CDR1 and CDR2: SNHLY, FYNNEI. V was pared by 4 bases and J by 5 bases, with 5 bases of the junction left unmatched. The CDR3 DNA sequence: TGTGCCAGCAGTGTGGGACTAGCGGGAGTTGGAGATACGCAGTATTTT. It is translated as CASSVGLAGVGDTQYF.

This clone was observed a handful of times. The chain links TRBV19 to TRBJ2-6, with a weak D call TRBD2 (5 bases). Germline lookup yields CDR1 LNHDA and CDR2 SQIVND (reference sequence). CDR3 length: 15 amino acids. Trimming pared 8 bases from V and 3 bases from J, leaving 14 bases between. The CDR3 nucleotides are TGTGCCAGTGAACGGGGATCGAGTGGGGCCAACGTCCTGACTTTC. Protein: CASERGSSGANVLTF. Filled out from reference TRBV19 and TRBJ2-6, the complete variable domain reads DGGITQSPKYLFRKEGQNVTLSCEQNLNHDAMYWYRQDPGQGLRLIYYSQIVNDFQKGDIAEGYSVSREKKESFPLTVTSAQKNPTAFYLCASERGSSGANVLTFGAGSRLTVL.

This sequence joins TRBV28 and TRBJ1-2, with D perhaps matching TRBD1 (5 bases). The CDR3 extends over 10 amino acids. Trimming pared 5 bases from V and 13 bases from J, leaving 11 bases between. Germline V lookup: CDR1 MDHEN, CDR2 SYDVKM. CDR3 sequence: CASSRDRSTF. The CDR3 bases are TGTGCCAGCAGTCGCGACAGATCCACCTTC.

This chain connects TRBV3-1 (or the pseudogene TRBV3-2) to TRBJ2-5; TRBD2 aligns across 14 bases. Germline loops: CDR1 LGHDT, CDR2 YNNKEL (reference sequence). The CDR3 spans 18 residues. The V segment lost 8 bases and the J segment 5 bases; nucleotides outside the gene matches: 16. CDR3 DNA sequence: TGTGCCAGCGAGGGGAGGGTTTCGGGACTAGCGGGAGTGGAGACCCAGTACTTC. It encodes CASEGRVSGLAGVETQYF.

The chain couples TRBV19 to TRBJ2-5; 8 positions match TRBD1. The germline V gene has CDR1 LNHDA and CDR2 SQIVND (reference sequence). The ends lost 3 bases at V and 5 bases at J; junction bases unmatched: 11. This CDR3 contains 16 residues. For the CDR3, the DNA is TGTGCCAGTAGTATGACAGGGGCTCTAAGCGGGGAGACCCAGTACTTC. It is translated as CASSMTGALSGETQYF.

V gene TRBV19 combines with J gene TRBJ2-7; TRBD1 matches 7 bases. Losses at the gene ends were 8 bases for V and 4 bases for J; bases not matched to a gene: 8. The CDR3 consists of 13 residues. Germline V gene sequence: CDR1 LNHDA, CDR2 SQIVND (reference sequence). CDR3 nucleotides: TGTGCCAGTGTCGACAGGGATGGGTACGAGCAGTACTTC. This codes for CASVDRDGYEQYF.

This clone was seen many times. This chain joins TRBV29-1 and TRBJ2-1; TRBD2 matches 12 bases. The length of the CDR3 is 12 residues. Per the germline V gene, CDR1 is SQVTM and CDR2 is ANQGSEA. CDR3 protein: CTSSTSGGQQFF. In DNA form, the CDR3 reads TGCACCTCATCGACTAGCGGGGGTCAGCAGTTCTTC.

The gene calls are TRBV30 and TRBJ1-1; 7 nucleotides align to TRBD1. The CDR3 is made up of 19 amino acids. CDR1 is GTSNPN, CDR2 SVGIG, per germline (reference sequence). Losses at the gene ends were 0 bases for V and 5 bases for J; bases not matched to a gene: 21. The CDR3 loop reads CAWSVKPPFDRDQLTEAFF. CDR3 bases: TGTGCCTGGAGTGTAAAGCCTCCCTTCGACAGGGACCAACTTACTGAAGCTTTCTTT.

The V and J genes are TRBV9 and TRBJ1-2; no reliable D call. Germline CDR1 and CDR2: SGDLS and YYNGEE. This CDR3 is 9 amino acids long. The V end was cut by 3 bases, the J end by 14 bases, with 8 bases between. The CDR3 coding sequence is TGTGCCAGCAGCGCCCCCCCTACCTTC. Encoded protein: CASSAPPTF.

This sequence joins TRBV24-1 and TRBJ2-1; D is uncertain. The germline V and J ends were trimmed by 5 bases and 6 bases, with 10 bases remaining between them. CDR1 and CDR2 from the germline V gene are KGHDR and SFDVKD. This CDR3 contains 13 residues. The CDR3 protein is CATSALSLNEQFF. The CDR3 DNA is TGTGCCACCAGTGCCCTGAGCCTCAATGAGCAGTTCTTC.

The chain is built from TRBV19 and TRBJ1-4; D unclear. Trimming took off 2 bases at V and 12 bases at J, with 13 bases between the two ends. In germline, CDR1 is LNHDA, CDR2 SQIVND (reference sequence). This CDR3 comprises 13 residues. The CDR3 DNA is TGTGCCAGTAGTATACCAACCGGGTCCCAACTGTTTTTT. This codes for CASSIPTGSQLFF.

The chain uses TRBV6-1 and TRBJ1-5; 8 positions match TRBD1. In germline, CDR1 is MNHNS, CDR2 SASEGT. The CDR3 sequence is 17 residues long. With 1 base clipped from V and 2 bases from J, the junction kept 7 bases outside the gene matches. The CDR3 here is CASSEGQGALGNQPQHF. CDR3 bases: TGTGCCAGCAGTGAAGGTCAGGGGGCGCTGGGCAATCAGCCCCAGCATTTT.

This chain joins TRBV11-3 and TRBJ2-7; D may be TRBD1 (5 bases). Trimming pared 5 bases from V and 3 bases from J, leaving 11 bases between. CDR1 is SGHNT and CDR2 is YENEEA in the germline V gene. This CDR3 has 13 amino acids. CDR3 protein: CASSLTGNYEQYF. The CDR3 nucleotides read TGTGCCAGCAGCCTTACAGGAAACTACGAGCAGTACTTC. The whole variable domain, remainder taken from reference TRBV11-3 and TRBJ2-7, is EAGVVQSPRYKIIEKKQPVAFWCNPISGHNTLYWYLQNLGQGPELLIRYENEEAVDDSQLPKDRFSAERLKGVDSTLKIQPAELGDSAVYLCASSLTGNYEQYFGPGTRLTVT.

The CDR3, as DNA: TGTGCCAGCAGCCAGGGGGCAGAGACCCAGTACTTC. Translating it yields CASSQGAETQYF. The V call is TRBV3-1 (or the pseudogene TRBV3-2), the J call TRBJ2-5, with a possible D match to TRBD1 (6 bases). CDR1 is LGHDT, CDR2 YNNKEL, per germline (reference sequence). The CDR3 extends over 12 amino acids. The ends were cut back, 3 bases at V and 4 bases at J, with 6 bases in the middle.